This TCR beta chain derives from a study of blood T cell repertoires in COVID-19. Study-level information: COVID-19 samples from acute and convalescent phases originated in the United States, Italy and Spain. Nucleic acid was either cDNA or gDNA, and it came from T cells, B-cell-depleted T cells, or PBMCs.

As handled by the study authors: By means of reference gene primer amplification, nucleated cell counts were estimated. TCRdb's table, derived via immunoSEQ multiplex PCR, lists solely in-frame clones and lacks some. V and J calls plus clone size are reproduced from that table; the DNA served to infer D and trimming. The sample carries approximately 350,000 clones, about 83% recorded once. The germline gives CDR1 LNHDA, CDR2 SQIVND (reference sequence). With 5 bases removed from V and 6 bases from J, the gap between germline ends came to 8 bases. The CDR3 contains 11 residues. Input material: peripheral blood. V gene TRBV19 combines with J gene TRBJ2-7; D might be TRBD2 (5 bases). The sequence derives from a man aged 25-45 years with active or convalescent COVID-19. CDR3 loop: CASSEGGEQYF. CDR3 nucleotide sequence: TGTGCCAGTAGTGAGGGCGGCGAGCAGTACTTC. The whole variable domain, filled in from reference TRBV19 and TRBJ2-7, reads DGGITQSPKYLFRKEGQNVTLSCEQNLNHDAMYWYRQDPGQGLRLIYYSQIVNDFQKGDIAEGYSVSREKKESFPLTVTSAQKNPTAFYLCASSEGGEQYFGPGTRLTVT.